This is a list of T cell receptor beta chains from one sample in a study of T-cell reconstitution after alpha-beta-depleted transplantation in children. TCRdb analysed the PCR reads with MiXCR anew, one entry per CDR3 protein. Counted here are more than 120,000 distinct CDR3 sequences, 8.8% occurring once; the ten biggest clones make up roughly 18%. This specimen was PBMCs, mostly from graft donor cells, taken 180 days after TCRalphabeta/CD19-depleted stem cell transplant. All receptors come from a female patient under 10 years old who had a stem cell transplant for congenital amegakaryocytic thrombocytopenia, so the T cells may come from the graft donor. The CDR3 runs from the conserved cysteine through the conserved F or W. Each record gives: V gene, D gene, clone size, J gene, CDR3 DNA, CDR3 protein. A D gene is named only where the DNA matches it firmly. Where a row states a size, it is once, few, many or the class of an expanded clone; other rows omit it.

v_call: TRBV20-1; d_call: NA; clone_size: few; j_call: TRBJ2-2; cdr3_nt: TGCAGTGCGATCGGACTGTCGTCCGGGGAGCTGTTTTTT; cdr3_aa: CSAIGLSSGELFF
v_call: TRBV5-1; d_call: NA; clone_size: many; j_call: TRBJ2-3; cdr3_nt: TGCGCCAGCAGCTTGGGTGGCGGACTCACAGATACGCAGTATTTT; cdr3_aa: CASSLGGGLTDTQYF
v_call: TRBV20-1; d_call: NA; clone_size: many; j_call: TRBJ2-2; cdr3_nt: TGCAGTGCTAGATGGGAGTCGAACACCGGGGAGCTGTTTTTT; cdr3_aa: CSARWESNTGELFF
v_call: TRBV20-1; d_call: NA; clone_size: NA; j_call: TRBJ2-1; cdr3_nt: TGCAGTGCTAGAGATCAGCTCAGTTACAATGAGCAGTTCTTC; cdr3_aa: CSARDQLSYNEQFF
v_call: TRBV29-1; d_call: TRBD1; clone_size: NA; j_call: TRBJ1-1; cdr3_nt: TGCAGCGTATCAGGGGGCGCAGGGACTGAAGCTTTCTTT; cdr3_aa: CSVSGGAGTEAFF
v_call: TRBV5-1; d_call: NA; clone_size: few; j_call: TRBJ2-3; cdr3_nt: TGCGCCAGCAGCTTCGAGGACCCCACAGATACGCAGTATTTT; cdr3_aa: CASSFEDPTDTQYF
v_call: TRBV20-1; d_call: NA; clone_size: NA; j_call: TRBJ1-2; cdr3_nt: TGCAGTGCTATGTTTACAAGCTATGGCTACACCTTC; cdr3_aa: CSAMFTSYGYTF
v_call: TRBV20-1; d_call: NA; clone_size: many; j_call: TRBJ2-4; cdr3_nt: TGCAGCCCTTCAAGGGGGACCAAAAACATTCAGTACTTC; cdr3_aa: CSPSRGTKNIQYF
v_call: TRBV20-1; d_call: NA; clone_size: few; j_call: TRBJ2-7; cdr3_nt: TGCAGTGCTAGAGGGCGGGGCGAGCAGTACTTC; cdr3_aa: CSARGRGEQYF
v_call: TRBV20-1; d_call: TRBD2; clone_size: few; j_call: TRBJ2-3; cdr3_nt: TGCAGTGCTAGAGTACGGCGGGAGTTAGGAGATACGCAGTATTTT; cdr3_aa: CSARVRRELGDTQYF
v_call: TRBV6-2/TRBV6-3; d_call: TRBD1; clone_size: NA; j_call: TRBJ2-5; cdr3_nt: TGTGCCAGCAGTACAGGGGGCTTGGAGACCCAGTACTTC; cdr3_aa: CASSTGGLETQYF
v_call: TRBV20-1; d_call: TRBD2; clone_size: few; j_call: TRBJ2-2; cdr3_nt: TGCAGTGCTAGAGATCTGGGGGGGGAGACTAGCGGGGGGGAGAACACCGGGGAGCTGTTTTTT; cdr3_aa: CSARDLGGETSGGENTGELFF
v_call: TRBV29-1; d_call: NA; clone_size: many; j_call: TRBJ2-2; cdr3_nt: TGCAGCGTTGAGCGCGACCCGAACACCGGGGAGCTGTTTTTT; cdr3_aa: CSVERDPNTGELFF
v_call: TRBV12-5; d_call: NA; clone_size: few; j_call: TRBJ1-1; cdr3_nt: TGTGCTAGTGGTTCGACGGGTGGGGGTCAGAACACTGAAGCTTTCTTT; cdr3_aa: CASGSTGGGQNTEAFF